This entry lists 28 T cell receptor beta chains sequenced from one sample in a study of response to subunit inactivated influenza vaccine. TCRdb re-analysed the RT-PCR reads in MiXCR, keeping a single row per CDR3 protein. The table has 450,000 to 600,000 distinct CDR3 sequences, more than 7% seen once. Specimen: PBMCs from blood, collected around 2 years after vaccination. Source of these receptors: a man aged 45 to 75 who received an inactivated influenza vaccine.

This clonotype has just a few counts. The rearrangement links TRBV27 to TRBJ1-1; the match to TRBD1 covers 9 bases. This CDR3 is 16 amino acids long. V trimming: 4 bases; J trimming: 3 bases; junction bases outside the gene matches: 9. CDR1 and CDR2 (germline): MNHEY, SMNVEV (reference sequence). CDR3 amino acids: CASSSQGAVRDTEAFF. The CDR3 DNA reads TGTGCCAGCAGTTCACAGGGGGCGGTGAGGGACACTGAAGCTTTCTTT.

This clonotype was counted a few times. The chain is built from TRBV7-2 and TRBJ2-7, with TRBD2 matching 8 bases. The CDR3 runs 16 residues. The V gene's germline CDR1 is SGHTA and CDR2 FQGNSA. The V gene end was trimmed by 4 bases and the J gene end by 4 bases; junction bases not matched to a gene: 12. The CDR3 region is CASSSLLAEPTYEQYF. The CDR3 DNA reads as TGTGCCAGCAGCTCCTTACTAGCGGAGCCCACATACGAGCAGTACTTC.

This clonotype showed up many times. The chain combines TRBV15 with TRBJ1-5; perhaps TRBD1 as D (6 bases). Per germline, CDR1 LNHNV and CDR2 YYDKDF (reference sequence). Trimming stripped 4 bases from V and 7 bases from J, with 20 bases between. The CDR3 loop spans 16 amino acids. CDR3 bases: TGTGCCACCAGCAACTCGTGGTACAGGGCCTCGCAGCCCCAGCATTTT. This encodes CATSNSWYRASQPQHF. Supplemented by reference TRBV15 and TRBJ1-5, the full variable domain reads DAMVIQNPRYQVTQFGKPVTLSCSQTLNHNVMYWYQQKSSQAPKLLFHYYDKDFNNEADTPDNFQSRRPNTSFCFLDIRSPGLGDTAMYLCATSNSWYRASQPQHFGDGTRLSIL.

The CDR3 DNA is TGCAGTGCTAGAGATCTTGGGGGGGAAGTAGGAGCTTTCTTT. This codes for CSARDLGGEVGAFF. The chain is built from TRBV20-1 and TRBJ1-1; weak D call: TRBD1 (5 bases). V lost 0 bases and J 10 bases, leaving 18 bases between the germline ends. The germline V gene encodes CDR1 DFQATT and CDR2 SNEGSKA (reference sequence). The CDR3 sequence is 14 residues long.

This clonotype has at least ten counts. V usage is TRBV13 and J usage is TRBJ2-1; tentative D call: TRBD2 (5 bases). Germline CDR1 PRHDT, CDR2 FYEKMQ (reference sequence). The CDR3 runs 13 residues. Trimming took 3 bases from V and 5 from J, leaving 8 bases between them. The CDR3 coding sequence is TGTGCCAGCAGCTTTCGGCGGGACAATGAGCAGTTCTTC. This sequence encodes CASSFRRDNEQFF.

Of note for this clonotype: Its ends do not fully match the called genes, so a read error is possible. The chain is built from TRBV3-1 and TRBJ1-5; D call uncertain. Germline CDR1 LGHDT, CDR2 YNNKEL (reference sequence). The CDR3 length is 15 residues. As DNA, the CDR3 is TGTGCCAGCAGCCAGTCGGGGTCTAGCAAACAGCCCCAGCATTTT. Protein: CASSQSGSSKQPQHF. Supplemented by reference TRBV3-1 and TRBJ1-5, the full variable domain reads DTAVSQTPKYLVTQMGNDKSIKCEQNLGHDTMYWYKQDSKKFLKIMFSYNNKELIINETVPNRFSPKSPDKAHLNLHINSLELGDSAVYFCASSQSGSSKQPQHFGDGTRLSIL.

This clonotype occurred many times. The rearrangement joins TRBV12-3 or TRBV12-4 to TRBJ2-1; possibly TRBD2 for D (6 bases). This CDR3 is 13 amino acids long. The germline V and J ends were trimmed by 8 bases and 8 bases, with 16 bases remaining between them. The CDR3 sequence: CASGSGSNDEQFF. CDR3 DNA: TGTGCCAGCGGTAGCGGAAGTAACGATGAGCAGTTCTTC.

The chain uses TRBV6-5 and TRBJ2-6, with a possible D match to TRBD1 (6 bases). The V end lost 1 base, the J end lost 0 bases, and 10 bases lay between the germline ends. Looked up from germline, CDR1 is MNHEY and CDR2 is SVGAGI. The CDR3 covers 17 residues. CDR3 sequence: CASSYLTGDSGANVLTF. The CDR3 region has the DNA TGTGCCAGCAGTTACTTGACAGGAGACTCTGGGGCCAACGTCCTGACTTTC.

V usage is TRBV4-3 and J usage is TRBJ1-2; a weak D match, TRBD1 (6 bases). Germline CDR1 LGHNA, CDR2 YSLEER. V lost 0 bases, J lost 5 bases, and 13 bases lay in between. The CDR3 has 15 residues. This CDR3 is CASSQDRTAPYGYTF. CDR3 sequence (DNA): TGCGCCAGCAGCCAAGATAGGACAGCCCCATATGGCTACACCTTC.

This clonotype was observed at least ten times. V usage is TRBV5-1 and J usage is TRBJ2-2; no definite D call. V lost 2 bases, J lost 7 bases, and 9 bases lay in between. Germline CDR1 is SGHRS and CDR2 is YFSETQ. The CDR3 has 13 residues. The CDR3 bases are TGCGCCAGCAGCTTTCCAGGCGGCGGGGAGCTGTTTTTT. Residues: CASSFPGGGELFF.

This clonotype was recorded at least ten times. The V and J genes are TRBV2 and TRBJ1-1, with TRBD1 matching 7 bases. Germline V lookup: CDR1 SNHLY, CDR2 FYNNEI. The CDR3 totals 15 residues. With 9 bases clipped from V and 4 bases from J, the junction kept 14 bases outside the gene matches. The chain's CDR3 is CASRARLGGGTEAFF. The CDR3 DNA sequence: TGTGCCAGTAGGGCCCGACTAGGGGGCGGCACTGAAGCTTTCTTT.

This clonotype was seen a few times. The rearrangement joins TRBV20-1 to TRBJ2-7; the D is unclear. V lost 4 bases, J lost 6 bases, and 22 bases lay in between. The germline V gene has CDR1 DFQATT and CDR2 SNEGSKA (reference sequence). The CDR3 loop spans 15 amino acids. The CDR3 protein is CSATHMKWVIPEQYF. CDR3 DNA sequence: TGCAGTGCTACACACATGAAATGGGTTATCCCCGAGCAGTACTTC.

The chain employs TRBV20-1 and TRBJ2-3; perhaps TRBD2 as D (6 bases). The CDR3 runs 13 residues. The germline CDR1 and CDR2 sequences are DFQATT and SNEGSKA (reference sequence). V lost 5 bases and J lost 0, with 9 bases in between. CDR3: CSAGGTSTDTQYF. CDR3 nucleotide sequence: TGCAGTGCTGGAGGGACTAGCACAGATACGCAGTATTTT.

The genes are TRBV4-1 and TRBJ1-6, with 8 bases aligning to TRBD1. Germline V lookup: CDR1 MGHRA, CDR2 YSYEKL. The CDR3 contains 16 residues. With 2 bases clipped from V and 4 bases from J, the junction kept 4 bases outside the gene matches. The CDR3 nucleotides are TGCGCCAGCAGCCAATCCGGACAGGGTTATAATTCACCCCTCCACTTT. The encoded protein is CASSQSGQGYNSPLHF.

This clonotype has only a few counts. V gene TRBV6-1 combines with J gene TRBJ2-7, with a possible D match to TRBD1 (5 bases). The V end was cut by 2 bases, the J end by 3 bases, with 11 bases between. CDR3 size: 14 residues. Germline V gene data show CDR1 as MNHNS and CDR2 as SASEGT. The CDR3, as DNA: TGTGCCAGCAGTGAAACAGGCCCTGACTACGAGCAGTACTTC. As protein: CASSETGPDYEQYF.

The chain carries TRBV4-2 and TRBJ1-1; unclear D gene. Looked up from germline, CDR1 is LGHNA and CDR2 is YNFKEQ. This CDR3 spans 14 amino acids. Trimming took 1 base from V and 1 from J, leaving 7 bases between them. CDR3 coding DNA: TGTGCCAGCAGCCAAGTCGACGGGAACACTGAAGCTTTCTTT. Its translation: CASSQVDGNTEAFF.

The chain carries TRBV12-3 or TRBV12-4 and TRBJ1-4, with D hard to call. This CDR3 has 14 amino acids. Trimming removed 8 bases at V and 0 bases at J, with 10 bases between. The CDR3 nucleotides read TGTGCCAGCGGCCGGGGAACAACTAATGAAAAACTGTTTTTT. Protein: CASGRGTTNEKLFF.

This clonotype was counted at least ten times. The chain links TRBV29-1 to TRBJ2-2, with D hard to call. The CDR3 consists of 11 residues. Trimming removed 3 bases from V and 4 bases from J, with 3 bases in between. From germline, CDR1 is SQVTM and CDR2 ANQGSEA. CDR3 in amino acids: CSVEGTGELFF. DNA for the CDR3: TGCAGCGTTGAGGGCACCGGGGAGCTGTTTTTT.

The rearrangement uses TRBV4-3 and TRBJ1-6, with 10 bases matching TRBD1. Germline V lookup: CDR1 LGHNA, CDR2 YSLEER. The trim removed 1 base at V and 8 bases at J, leaving 2 bases unmatched. This CDR3 has 15 amino acids. CDR3 DNA: TGCGCCAGCAGCCAAGTGGGGACAGGGGATTCACCCCTCCACTTT. This codes for CASSQVGTGDSPLHF.

This clonotype was detected many times. The rearrangement links TRBV20-1 to TRBJ2-1; the D call may be TRBD1 or TRBD2 (5 bases each). CDR1 and CDR2 from the germline V gene are DFQATT and SNEGSKA (reference sequence). The CDR3 length is 13 residues. V was pared by 6 bases and J by 6 bases, with 15 bases between. CDR3 DNA sequence: TGCAGTGCGGCCTGGGGGTCGGCCAATGAGCAGTTCTTC. This encodes CSAAWGSANEQFF.

The rearrangement joins TRBV10-1 to TRBJ1-1, with TRBD1 matching over 7 bases. CDR3 size: 13 residues. V lost 2 bases, J lost 10 bases, and 7 bases stayed unmatched. Per germline, CDR1 WNHNN and CDR2 SYGVQD (reference sequence). The CDR3, as DNA: TGCGCCAGCAGTGAGACAGCCAGGGGGGCAGCTTTCTTT. Its protein is CASSETARGAAFF.

The sample holds a few counts of this clonotype. V is TRBV20-1 and J is TRBJ2-3; D might be TRBD1 (6 bases). CDR3 length: 12 amino acids. The germline gives CDR1 DFQATT, CDR2 SNEGSKA (reference sequence). CDR3 in DNA: TGCAGAGCTGAGGGGGGCACAGATACGCAGTATTTT. This codes for CRAEGGTDTQYF.

This clonotype was seen a handful of times. DNA for the CDR3: TGCGCCAGCAGCAGGACTACCTCCTACAATGAGCAGTTCTTC. Translation: CASSRTTSYNEQFF. The gene calls are TRBV5-1 and TRBJ2-1; a weak D match, TRBD2 (6 bases). This CDR3 has 14 amino acids. Trimming removed 4 bases at V and 0 bases at J, with 8 bases between. Germline assignment: CDR1 SGHRS and CDR2 YFSETQ.

The chain joins TRBV5-1 to TRBJ2-5; D is unclear. The CDR3 spans 14 residues. The germline gives CDR1 SGHRS, CDR2 YFSETQ. V lost 4 bases, J lost 2 bases, and 12 bases lay in between. CDR3 loop: CASSPRWSQETQYF. In DNA form, the CDR3 reads TGCGCCAGCAGCCCGCGATGGTCTCAAGAGACCCAGTACTTC.

The rearrangement links TRBV4-2 to TRBJ2-3; 8 bases agree with TRBD2. The J segment lost 1 base and the V segment lost 1 base, leaving 10 bases of the junction unmatched. Per germline, CDR1 LGHNA and CDR2 YNFKEQ. The CDR3 totals 18 residues. CDR3 in amino acids: CASSQAPTRGGGTDTQYF. The CDR3 bases are TGTGCCAGCAGCCAAGCACCCACCCGGGGGGGCGGCACAGATACGCAGTATTTT.

The sample holds many counts of this clonotype. The rearrangement joins TRBV21-1 to TRBJ1-1. TRBV21-1 is reported as a pseudogene. The CDR3 spans 14 residues. As DNA, the CDR3 is TGTGCCAGCTCGGCAGGTCACCTGAACACTGAAGCTTTCTTT. Translated: CASSAGHLNTEAFF.

This chain joins TRBV9 and TRBJ1-6, with D possibly being TRBD1 (5 bases). Germline CDR1 SGDLS, CDR2 YYNGEE. The CDR3 contains 15 residues. Trimming took 3 bases from V and 4 from J, leaving 11 bases between them. CDR3 bases: TGTGCCAGCAGCGGTACAGGAGGATATAATTCACCCCTCCACTTT. Residues: CASSGTGGYNSPLHF.

This clonotype was seen a handful of times. The CDR3 nucleotides read TGTGCCAGCAGTGAGGGGGGGACACTCGGCAATCAGCCCCAGCATTTT. Its protein is CASSEGGTLGNQPQHF. This sequence joins TRBV25-1 and TRBJ1-5, with a tentative D call TRBD1 (6 bases). This CDR3 region has 16 residues. The germline gives CDR1 MGHDK, CDR2 SYGVNS. Between the trimmed V and J ends, which lost 3 bases and 2 bases, there was a span of 14 bases.